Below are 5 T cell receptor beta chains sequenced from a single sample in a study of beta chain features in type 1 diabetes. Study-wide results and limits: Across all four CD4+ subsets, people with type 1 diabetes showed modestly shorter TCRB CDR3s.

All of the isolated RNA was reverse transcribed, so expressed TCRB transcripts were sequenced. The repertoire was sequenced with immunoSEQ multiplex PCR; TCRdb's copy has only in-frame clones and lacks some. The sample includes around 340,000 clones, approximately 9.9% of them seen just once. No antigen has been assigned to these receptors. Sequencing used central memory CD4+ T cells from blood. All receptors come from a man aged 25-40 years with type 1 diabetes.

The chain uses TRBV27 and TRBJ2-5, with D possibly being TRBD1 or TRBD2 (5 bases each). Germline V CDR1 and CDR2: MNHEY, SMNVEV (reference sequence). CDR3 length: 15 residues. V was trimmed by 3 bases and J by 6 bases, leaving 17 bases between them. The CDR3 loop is CASSLHPLGAQTQYF. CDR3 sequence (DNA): TGTGCCAGCAGTTTGCACCCTCTCGGGGCACAGACCCAGTACTTC.

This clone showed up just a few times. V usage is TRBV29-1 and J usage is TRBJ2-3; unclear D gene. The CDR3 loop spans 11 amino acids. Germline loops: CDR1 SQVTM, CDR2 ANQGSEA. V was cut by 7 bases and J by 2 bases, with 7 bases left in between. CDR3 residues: CSAFLTDTQYF. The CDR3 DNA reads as TGCAGCGCCTTTCTCACAGATACGCAGTATTTT.

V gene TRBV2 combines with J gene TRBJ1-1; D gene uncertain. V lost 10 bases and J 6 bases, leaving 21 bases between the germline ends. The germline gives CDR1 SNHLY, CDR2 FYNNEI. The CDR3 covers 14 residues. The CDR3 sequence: CANLRGGIESEAFF. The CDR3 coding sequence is TGTGCCAACTTACGAGGAGGCATCGAGTCTGAAGCTTTCTTT.

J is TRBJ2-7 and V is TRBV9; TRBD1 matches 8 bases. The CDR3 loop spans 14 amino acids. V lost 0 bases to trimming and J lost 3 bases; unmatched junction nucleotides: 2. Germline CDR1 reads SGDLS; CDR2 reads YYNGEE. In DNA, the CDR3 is TGTGCCAGCAGCGTAGCGGGACAGGACTACGAGCAGTACTTC. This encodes CASSVAGQDYEQYF.

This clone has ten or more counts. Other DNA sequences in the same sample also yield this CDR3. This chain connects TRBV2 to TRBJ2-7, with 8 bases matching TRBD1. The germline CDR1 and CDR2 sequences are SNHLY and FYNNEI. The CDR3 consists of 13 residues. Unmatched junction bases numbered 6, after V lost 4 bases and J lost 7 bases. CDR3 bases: TGTGCCAGCAGTGGCGACAGGGGAAGGGAGCAGTACTTC. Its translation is CASSGDRGREQYF.